Listed here are 19 T cell receptor beta chains from one sample, sequenced in a study of blood T cell repertoires in COVID-19. The data were produced by immunoSEQ multiplex PCR, yet TCRdb's version contains in-frame clones alone and is incomplete. The table includes about 180,000 clones, about four fifths detected once. The sequenced material came from peripheral blood. The origin of the receptors is a man between 65 and 79 years old with active or convalescent COVID-19.

The table lists this clone with a count of one. For the CDR3, the DNA is TGCGCCAGCAGCCAGCCGGGACAGCCTTTCTCCTATAATTCACCCCTCCACTTT. Protein sequence: CASSQPGQPFSYNSPLHF. The chain joins TRBV4-3 to TRBJ1-6, with 7 bases that match TRBD1. Germline CDR1 is LGHNA and CDR2 is YSLEER. Losses at the gene ends were 3 bases for V and 0 bases for J; bases not matched to a gene: 8. The CDR3 runs 18 residues.

V usage is TRBV12-3 or TRBV12-4 and J usage is TRBJ1-5; D is possibly TRBD1 (6 bases). Trimming cost V 5 bases and J 7 bases, with 12 bases left between them. This CDR3 is built from 13 residues. CDR3 loop: CASSPGAGQPQHF. As DNA, the CDR3 is TGTGCCAGCAGTCCAGGGGCAGGGCAGCCCCAGCATTTT.

J is TRBJ2-6 and V is TRBV10-3; 7 bases align to TRBD1. V dropped 4 bases and J dropped 0; count of bases not matched to a gene: 6. The CDR3 has 17 amino acids. Germline V gives CDR1 ENHRY, CDR2 SYGVKD. The CDR3 loop reads CAISVRGQNSGANVLTF. The CDR3 DNA follows: TGTGCCATCAGTGTACGGGGACAGAACTCTGGGGCCAACGTCCTGACTTTC.

J is TRBJ1-2 and V is TRBV19, with 7 positions matching TRBD1. V shed 8 bases and J 3 bases; nucleotides not matched to a gene: 12. The CDR3 spans 15 residues. Germline values: CDR1 LNHDA, CDR2 SQIVND (reference sequence). The DNA for the CDR3 is TGTGCCAGTTCCCGGACAGGCGAATATTACTATGGCTACACCTTC. Translated, it gives CASSRTGEYYYGYTF.

There are a few counts of this clone. CDR3 in amino acids: CAISENPYRDRKNIQYF. DNA of the CDR3: TGTGCCATCAGTGAAAACCCCTACCGGGACAGAAAAAACATTCAGTACTTC. The J gene is TRBJ2-4, the V gene TRBV10-3; TRBD1 agrees at 7 bases. The germline gives CDR1 ENHRY, CDR2 SYGVKD. V gave up 3 bases and J gave up 4 bases; unmatched junction bases: 12. The CDR3 runs to 17 residues.

The rearrangement uses TRBV11-2 and TRBJ2-5; D is unclear. Trimming stripped 1 base from V and 5 bases from J, with 5 bases between. The V gene's germline CDR1 is SGHAT and CDR2 FQNNGV. The CDR3 runs to 12 residues. This CDR3 reads CASSLARETQYF. The CDR3, as DNA: TGTGCCAGCAGCTTAGCGAGGGAGACCCAGTACTTC.

The chain couples TRBV7-9 to TRBJ2-3, with a tentative D call TRBD2 (6 bases). The CDR3 extends over 15 amino acids. V was cut by 5 bases and J by 1 base, with 13 bases left in between. Germline V CDR1 and CDR2: SEHNR, FQNEAQ (reference sequence). The CDR3, as DNA: TGTGCCAGCAGCCAACCGGGGGTTGGCACAGATACGCAGTATTTT. The encoded protein is CASSQPGVGTDTQYF.

The chain joins TRBV3-1 (or the pseudogene TRBV3-2) to TRBJ1-2; tentatively, D is TRBD1 (6 bases). Trimming pared 0 bases from V and 2 bases from J, leaving 13 bases between. The CDR3 totals 16 residues. Germline CDR1 reads LGHDT; CDR2 reads YNNKEL (reference sequence). This CDR3 is CASSQDLAGVNYGYTF. In DNA form, the CDR3 reads TGTGCCAGCAGCCAAGATCTGGCAGGGGTGAACTATGGCTACACCTTC.

The chain has TRBV18 and TRBJ2-3; 7 bases agree with TRBD2. Trimming took 6 bases from V and 2 from J; bases not matched to a gene: 8. Germline V lookup: CDR1 KGHSH, CDR2 LQKENI. This CDR3 contains 15 residues. CDR3: CASSYSSGNTDTQYF. The DNA of the CDR3 is TGTGCCAGCTCCTATTCTAGCGGAAACACAGATACGCAGTATTTT.

The CDR3 region is CSVESQGDTGELFF. The CDR3 DNA reads TGCAGCGTTGAGAGCCAGGGCGACACCGGGGAGCTGTTTTTT. The chain is built from TRBV29-1 and TRBJ2-2; D perhaps matches TRBD1 (5 bases). The V gene lost 3 bases and the J gene lost 3 bases, with 11 bases spanning the gap. The CDR3 is made up of 14 amino acids. Germline V gene data show CDR1 as SQVTM and CDR2 as ANQGSEA.

V is TRBV19 and J is TRBJ2-3, with 7 nucleotides matching TRBD1. Germline CDR1 LNHDA, CDR2 SQIVND (reference sequence). The V segment lost 6 bases and the J segment 2 bases; nucleotides outside the gene matches: 2. The CDR3 is 13 amino acids. In DNA, the CDR3 is TGTGCCAGTAGGGGACAGTTCACAGATACGCAGTATTTT. Protein product: CASRGQFTDTQYF. Filled out from reference TRBV19 and TRBJ2-3, the complete variable domain reads DGGITQSPKYLFRKEGQNVTLSCEQNLNHDAMYWYRQDPGQGLRLIYYSQIVNDFQKGDIAEGYSVSREKKESFPLTVTSAQKNPTAFYLCASRGQFTDTQYFGPGTRLTVL.

This chain links TRBV6-2 or TRBV6-3 with TRBJ2-1; TRBD2 matches 9 bases. The CDR3 consists of 17 residues. CDR1 and CDR2 from the germline V gene are MNHEY and SVGEGT. The V and J ends lost 0 bases and 4 bases, in that order; junction bases with no gene match: 7. The CDR3 spells CASSYSNLAGIYNEQFF. DNA for the CDR3: TGTGCCAGCAGTTACTCGAATCTAGCGGGGATTTACAATGAGCAGTTCTTC.

As regards this clone: This CDR3 is also generated by other DNA sequences in the sample. The rearrangement joins TRBV11-2 to TRBJ2-7, with 8 bases fitting TRBD1. The CDR3 spans 14 residues. V was clipped by 6 bases and J by 2 bases; unmatched bases: 6. Germline CDR1 is SGHAT and CDR2 is FQNNGV. CDR3: CASSSGTGPYEQYF. For the CDR3, the DNA is TGTGCCAGCAGTTCCGGGACAGGTCCCTACGAGCAGTACTTC.

The chain links TRBV7-9 to TRBJ1-2; D is undetermined. Trimming stripped 5 bases from V and 4 bases from J, with 17 bases between. Germline CDR1 and CDR2: SEHNR and FQNEAQ (reference sequence). The CDR3 contains 15 residues. CDR3 amino acids: CASSRFGGSSYGYTF. CDR3 in DNA: TGTGCCAGCAGCCGCTTTGGAGGCTCTAGCTATGGCTACACCTTC.

The chain joins TRBV18 to TRBJ2-2; maybe TRBD1 (5 bases). The germline V gene has CDR1 KGHSH and CDR2 LQKENI. Trimming stripped 2 bases from V and 6 bases from J, with 13 bases between. The CDR3 spans 15 residues. CDR3 residues: CASSPARQRSGELFF. The DNA of the CDR3 is TGTGCCAGCTCACCAGCGCGACAGCGATCCGGGGAGCTGTTTTTT.

This chain uses TRBV6-5 with TRBJ1-2; perhaps TRBD1 as D (5 bases). Trimming cost V 6 bases and J 0 bases, with 11 bases left between them. There are 14 residues in the CDR3. In germline, CDR1 is MNHEY, CDR2 SVGAGI. As DNA, the CDR3 is TGTGCCAGCAGCACAGGCTTCTCTAACTATGGCTACACCTTC. The encoded protein is CASSTGFSNYGYTF.

The chain has TRBV5-4 and TRBJ1-1; TRBD1 might be the D (6 bases). Per germline, CDR1 SGHNT and CDR2 YYREEE (reference sequence). This CDR3 contains 14 residues. V lost 5 bases and J lost 4, with 15 bases in between. CDR3 in DNA: TGTGCCAGCAGGCAGAGGGGGGGCGGCACTGAAGCTTTCTTT. Its translation: CASRQRGGGTEAFF.

A single count supports this clone. The V gene is TRBV6-6, the J gene TRBJ1-3; 9 bases line up with TRBD1. Germline values: CDR1 MNHNY, CDR2 SVGAGI (reference sequence). V lost 7 bases, J lost 2 bases, and 3 bases stayed unmatched. This CDR3 contains 14 residues. CDR3 in DNA: TGTGCCAGCAACACAGGGGGCGCTGGAAACACCATATATTTT. It is translated as CASNTGGAGNTIYF.

The rearrangement joins TRBV12-5 to TRBJ1-6; no definite D call. Germline V CDR1 and CDR2: LGHNT, FRNRAP. Trimming cost V 2 bases and J 5 bases, with 10 bases left between them. CDR3 size: 15 residues. The CDR3 here is CASGLRDTNNSPLHF. In DNA, the CDR3 is TGTGCTAGTGGTTTGCGAGACACCAATAATTCACCCCTCCACTTT.